The 13 T cell receptor beta chains presented below share a single source sample, sequenced in a study of blood T cell repertoires in COVID-19. The repertoire was sequenced with immunoSEQ multiplex PCR; TCRdb's copy has only in-frame clones and lacks some. The repertoire holds some 250,000 clones, over 75% seen once, with around 16% in the top ten. Sequences were obtained from PBMCs or T cells enriched from blood (not recorded which). Receptors originate from a man aged 18 to 29 who had recovered from COVID-19.

This clone occurred once. The J gene is TRBJ2-3, the V gene TRBV11-3, with 9 bases matching TRBD2. This CDR3 has 13 residues. Germline-derived CDR1 and CDR2 are SGHNT and YENEEA. V gave up 5 bases and J gave up 5 bases; unmatched junction bases: 2. In DNA, the CDR3 is TGTGCCAGCAGCATTAGCGGGAGAGATACGCAGTATTTT. Translation: CASSISGRDTQYF.

A remark on this clone: A read error may be the cause here, since a much bigger clone is one base away. The J gene is TRBJ2-2, the V gene TRBV9; TRBD1 matches 8 bases. CDR3 length: 16 amino acids. Germline V gene lookup returns CDR1 SGDLS and CDR2 YYNGEE. CDR3 nucleotide sequence: TGTGCCAGCAGCGCGAGCCAGGGGGCGAACATCGGGGAGCTGTTTTTT. This gives the protein CASSASQGANIGELFF.

The chain combines TRBV19 with TRBJ2-2; no definite D call. CDR3 length: 15 amino acids. The ends were cut back, 6 bases at V and 2 bases at J, with 13 bases in the middle. CDR1 is LNHDA, CDR2 SQIVND, per germline (reference sequence). DNA of the CDR3: TGTGCCAGTAGCCCCGGAGTTACAAACACCGGGGAGCTGTTTTTT. Translated, it gives CASSPGVTNTGELFF.

The chain employs TRBV28 and TRBJ2-5; TRBD1 might be the D (7 bases). This CDR3 comprises 14 residues. The V end was cut by 5 bases, the J end by 7 bases, with 17 bases between. CDR1 and CDR2 from the germline V gene are MDHEN and SYDVKM. The CDR3 region has the DNA TGTGCCAGCAGTGAGACAGGGACTCGATGGACCCAGTACTTC. It specifies CASSETGTRWTQYF.

The CDR3 sequence: CASSLGGAGTGELFF. As DNA, the CDR3 is TGTGCCAGCAGTTTAGGGGGGGCGGGCACCGGGGAGCTGTTTTTT. This chain joins TRBV27 and TRBJ2-2; possible D gene TRBD2, 7 bases. V was cut by 2 bases and J by 4 bases, with 11 bases left in between. CDR3 length: 15 residues. Germline V gives CDR1 MNHEY, CDR2 SMNVEV (reference sequence).

The genes are TRBV7-2 and TRBJ2-1, with D tentatively TRBD2 (6 bases). The V gene's germline CDR1 is SGHTA and CDR2 FQGNSA. This CDR3 spans 15 amino acids. V lost 7 bases and J lost 0, with 13 bases in between. CDR3 nucleotide sequence: TGTGCCAGCAACAGAGACGGGAGCTCCTACAATGAGCAGTTCTTC. Amino acids: CASNRDGSSYNEQFF.

The chain uses TRBV11-2 and TRBJ2-7; 8 nucleotides align to TRBD2. From germline, CDR1 is SGHAT and CDR2 FQNNGV. After removal of 5 bases from V and 1 base from J, the junction contained 7 bases not matched to a gene. CDR3 size: 15 residues. The CDR3 loop reads CASSPLTGGSYEQYF. The CDR3 DNA follows: TGTGCCAGCAGCCCACTGACGGGAGGGTCCTACGAGCAGTACTTC.

V gene TRBV11-2 combines with J gene TRBJ2-1, with D maybe TRBD2 (5 bases). The germline V gene encodes CDR1 SGHAT and CDR2 FQNNGV. The CDR3 runs 14 residues. V shed 0 bases and J shed 7 bases, with 10 bases lying between them. The CDR3 here is CASSLDGRGNEQFF. CDR3 DNA sequence: TGTGCCAGCAGCTTAGATGGGAGAGGGAATGAGCAGTTCTTC.

The chain carries TRBV30 and TRBJ2-7, with D unresolved. CDR1 is GTSNPN and CDR2 is SVGIG in the germline V gene (reference sequence). This CDR3 has 11 amino acids. Trimming removed 3 bases at V and 0 bases at J, with 3 bases between. CDR3 coding DNA: TGTGCCTGGAGCCTCTCCTACGAGCAGTACTTC. Translating gives CAWSLSYEQYF. Complete variable domain (other parts from reference TRBV30 and TRBJ2-7): SQTIHQWPATLVQPVGSPLSLECTVEGTSNPNLYWYRQAAGRGLQLLFYSVGIGQISSEVPQNLSASRPQDRQFILSSKKLLLSDSGFYLCAWSLSYEQYFGPGTRLTVT.

This chain joins TRBV28 and TRBJ2-1; no clear D gene. There are 15 residues in the CDR3. Germline-derived CDR1 and CDR2 are MDHEN and SYDVKM. Trimming pared 6 bases from V and 0 bases from J, leaving 12 bases between. The CDR3: CASSSSHLSYNEQFF. The CDR3 bases are TGTGCCAGCAGCTCAAGCCACCTCTCCTACAATGAGCAGTTCTTC.

Concerning this clone: The sample contains more than one DNA sequence encoding this CDR3. This rearrangement joins TRBV27 to TRBJ2-7; TRBD2 matches 9 bases. The CDR3 runs 13 residues. J gave up 1 base and V 5 bases, and 0 bases lay outside the gene matches. Germline CDR1 and CDR2: MNHEY and SMNVEV (reference sequence). CDR3 nucleotide sequence: TGTGCCAGCAGTCTAGCGGGATCCTACGAGCAGTACTTC. Translation: CASSLAGSYEQYF.

This clone appeared a single time. The genes are TRBV30 and TRBJ2-1; TRBD1 matches at 7 bases. The germline V gene has CDR1 GTSNPN and CDR2 SVGIG (reference sequence). The CDR3 is 12 residues long. Trimming took 4 bases from V and 7 from J; bases not matched to a gene: 4. The CDR3 DNA reads TGTGCCTGGATCTACAGGGGAAATGAGCAGTTCTTC. This codes for CAWIYRGNEQFF.

The chain is built from TRBV28 and TRBJ1-5, with a weak D call TRBD1 (6 bases). Trimming stripped 5 bases from V and 6 bases from J, with 14 bases between. Germline V CDR1 and CDR2: MDHEN, SYDVKM. The CDR3 totals 14 residues. CDR3 in DNA: TGTGCCAGCAGTAAAACAGGGTTAGGTCAGCCCCAGCATTTT. This sequence encodes CASSKTGLGQPQHF.